The rows below give T cell receptor beta chains drawn from one sample of a study of beta chain features in type 1 diabetes. Sequencing was performed with immunoSEQ multiplex PCR; in TCRdb, only in-frame clones are kept and a portion is missing. The repertoire includes 250,000 to 300,000 clones, less than 30% of them detected once, and 0.012% sits in the top ten. Sequencing was performed on naive CD4+ T cells from blood. All receptors come from a woman in her twenties or thirties with type 1 diabetes. The CDR3 runs from the conserved cysteine through the conserved F or W. The D gene is left open where the match is weak. Where a row states a size, it is once, few, many or the class of an expanded clone; other rows omit it.

d_call,clone_size,v_call,j_call,cdr3_nt,cdr3_aa
-,few,TRBV11-2,TRBJ2-2,TGTGCCAGCAGCTTAGCCCGGGAGACCGGGGAGCTGTTTTTT,CASSLARETGELFF
-,-,TRBV19,TRBJ2-5,TGTGCCAGTAGTACCCAGATTCGCCAGTACTTC,CASSTQIRQYF
TRBD1,-,TRBV2,TRBJ1-2,TGTGCCAGCATGAGGGGACAGGGCTACACCTTC,CASMRGQGYTF
TRBD1,-,TRBV5-4,TRBJ1-2,TGTGCCAGCAGCCGAGACAGGGGGCAGAGCTATGGCTACACCTTC,CASSRDRGQSYGYTF
-,-,TRBV29-1,TRBJ1-2,TGCAGCGTCCACAGGAACTATGGCTACACCTTC,CSVHRNYGYTF
TRBD1,few,TRBV4-1,TRBJ1-5,TGCGCCAGCAGCCAAGGACAGGGGGATCAGCCCCAGCATTTT,CASSQGQGDQPQHF
-,few,TRBV18,TRBJ2-6,TGTGCCAGCTCACCGATGGACTCCTTTACTGGGGCCAACGTCCTGACTTTC,CASSPMDSFTGANVLTF
-,few,TRBV5-1,TRBJ2-7,TGCGCCAGCAGCTTCGGGGACTCACAGGCCTACGAGCAGTACTTC,CASSFGDSQAYEQYF
-,-,TRBV29-1,TRBJ1-1,TGCAGCGTTGGGGAGGGTGGAACTGAAGCTTTCTTT,CSVGEGGTEAFF
-,-,TRBV19,TRBJ2-7,TGTGCCAGTAGTCTCGGACAGAGAAACTACGAGCAGTACTTC,CASSLGQRNYEQYF
TRBD2,few,TRBV29-1,TRBJ2-1,TGCAGCGGGGTCTCTGCGGGGGGATACAATGAGCAGTTCTTC,CSGVSAGGYNEQFF
TRBD2,few,TRBV5-1,TRBJ2-1,TGCGCCAGCAGCCTGGGACTAGCGGGCCAAACCGAGCAGTTCTTC,CASSLGLAGQTEQFF
-,-,TRBV19,TRBJ2-3,TGTGCCAGTAGTACACGGGACACAGATACGCAGTATTTT,CASSTRDTDTQYF
-,few,TRBV18,TRBJ1-5,TGTGCCAGCTCACCAGGGCAGTCTAGCAATCAGCCCCAGCATTTT,CASSPGQSSNQPQHF
-,few,TRBV5-1,TRBJ1-3,TGCGCCAGCAGCCCGAGCTCTGGAAACACCATATATTTT,CASSPSSGNTIYF
-,-,TRBV18,TRBJ1-1,TGTGCCAGCTCAATACAGGGTTTGGACACTGAAGCTTTCTTT,CASSIQGLDTEAFF
TRBD1,-,TRBV28,TRBJ2-5,TGTGCCAGCAGTTTATCTGCGGGACAGGGTCGGGAGACCCAGTACTTC,CASSLSAGQGRETQYF
TRBD2,few,TRBV19,TRBJ2-5,TGTGCCAGCCGGGGGGGCTGGTACCAAGAGACCCAGTACTTC,CASRGGWYQETQYF
TRBD2,-,TRBV29-1,TRBJ2-3,TGCAGCGTTGAAGATCCCCACCGGGAGGGAGTGAATACGCAGTATTTT,CSVEDPHREGVNTQYF
TRBD2,-,TRBV9,TRBJ2-1,TGTGCCAGCAGCGCTCGTGGACTAGCCTACAATGAGCAGTTCTTC,CASSARGLAYNEQFF
-,-,TRBV6-5,TRBJ1-5,TGTGCCAGCAGCCAGCCGGGGGGTCAGCCCCAGCATTTT,CASSQPGGQPQHF
-,-,TRBV6-5,TRBJ2-2,TGTGCCAGCGGGTATGGCACAGGGACCGAGGAGCTGTTTTTT,CASGYGTGTEELFF
-,-,TRBV18,TRBJ2-6,TGTGCCAGCTCACCACCCGGAGGGAGCTCTGGGGCCAACGTCCTGACTTTC,CASSPPGGSSGANVLTF
TRBD1,once,TRBV4-2,TRBJ1-2,TGTGCCAGCAGCGAACAGGGGTTCTACTATGGCTACACCTTC,CASSEQGFYYGYTF
-,-,TRBV2,TRBJ2-7,TGTGCCAGCAGTGAAGCGCTTCGGAGAGGCTACGAGCAGTACTTC,CASSEALRRGYEQYF
-,-,TRBV29-1,TRBJ2-7,TGCAGCGGGAAGCTGACTCCGGGTTCCTACGAGCAGTACTTC,CSGKLTPGSYEQYF
-,-,TRBV4-2,TRBJ2-7,TGTGCCAGCAGCCAAGATTGGAGGGGACTTACCTACGAGCAGTACTTC,CASSQDWRGLTYEQYF
TRBD2,few,TRBV14,TRBJ2-1,TGTGCCAGCAGCCAGGGAGAACTAGCGGGAGTACCGTATGAGCAGTTCTTC,CASSQGELAGVPYEQFF
-,-,TRBV9,TRBJ1-2,TGTGCCAGCAGCGTCGGACAGACTCCGAACTATGGCTACACCTTC,CASSVGQTPNYGYTF
TRBD2,-,TRBV14,TRBJ2-3,TGTGCCAGCAGCCATTTGCTAGCGGCAGATACGCAGTATTTT,CASSHLLAADTQYF
-,few,TRBV30,TRBJ1-2,TGTGCCTGGAGTCGTGATAGCTATGGCTACACCTTC,CAWSRDSYGYTF
TRBD1,-,TRBV9,TRBJ2-7,TGTGCCAGCAGCGGGCAACAGGGGCTTGCCTACGAGCAGTACTTC,CASSGQQGLAYEQYF
-,-,TRBV20-1,TRBJ2-7,TGCAGTGCTAGAGCCCTCTACGAGCAGTACTTC,CSARALYEQYF
-,-,TRBV13,TRBJ1-2,TGTGCCAGCAGCTTAGGCCTATTTCGCGGGACCAGCCGGGGCTACACCTTC,CASSLGLFRGTSRGYTF
-,-,TRBV2,TRBJ1-1,TGTGCCAGTTTATACACTGAAGCTTTCTTT,CASLYTEAFF
-,few,TRBV19,TRBJ1-2,TGTGCCAGTAGTATCCAGGGCAACTATGGCTACACCTTC,CASSIQGNYGYTF
TRBD2,few,TRBV5-6,TRBJ2-7,TGTGCCAGCAGCTCGGAAACTAGCGGAATTGCCTACGAGCAGTACTTC,CASSSETSGIAYEQYF
-,-,TRBV18,TRBJ1-2,TGTGCCAGCTCCTTCGACCAGGATGATGGCTACACCTTC,CASSFDQDDGYTF
-,once,TRBV4-1,TRBJ2-4,TGCGCCAGCAGCCAACTGGGACTAGCCAAAAACATTCAGTACTTC,CASSQLGLAKNIQYF
TRBD1,-,TRBV19,TRBJ1-4,TGTGCCAGTAGTTTACCGGGACAGGGATGGGAAAAACTGTTTTTT,CASSLPGQGWEKLFF
TRBD1,-,TRBV29-1,TRBJ1-1,TGCAGCGTTGAACAGGGGGCTGGTGGCACTGAAGCTTTCTTT,CSVEQGAGGTEAFF